This T cell receptor beta chain was recorded in a study of CD8 T cells in Susac syndrome. After extraction with the RNeasy kit, about 0.5 to 1 ug of the RNA was reverse transcribed using random hexamers. A single record per CDR3 protein comes from TCRdb applying MiXCR to the immunoSEQ multiplex PCR reads. The sample lists approximately 210,000 distinct CDR3 sequences, about 95% seen once, with roughly 0.1% in the top ten. The count of this clonotype is one. This TCR was recovered from a human donor with multiple sclerosis. The sequenced sample was CD4+ T cells from PBMCs.

Here the CDR3 reads CSASTGVGTGNTIYF. CDR3 sequence (DNA): TGCAGTGCGTCGACAGGGGTCGGGACTGGAAACACCATATATTTT. This rearrangement joins TRBV20-1 to TRBJ1-3; TRBD1 agrees at 8 bases. The junction had 9 bases not matched to a gene; V was cut back by 6 bases and J by 2 bases. CDR1 and CDR2 (germline): DFQATT, SNEGSKA (reference sequence). The CDR3 is 15 residues long.